This TCR beta chain was identified in a study of cytomegalovirus exposure and HLA in healthy donors. As for the study in general: Later analysis reported that the 120 or so validation repertoires shared the platform of the approximately 670 first-cohort repertoires. Regarding the study as a whole: The study labeled 170 or so TCR beta chains cytomegalovirus-associated. CMV antigen specificity of three CMV-associated chains was confirmed in vitro. A classifier reportedly called cytomegalovirus status with high sensitivity and specificity.

About this clone itself: Its antigen is unidentified.

Trimming removed 1 base from V and 8 bases from J, with 12 bases in between. Germline-derived CDR1 and CDR2 are SGHRS and YFSETQ. The length of the CDR3 is 13 residues. Profiled with immunoSEQ multiplex PCR; TCRdb holds only in-frame clones, not every one. The data hold some 260,000 clones, with roughly 87% observed a single time. The chain combines TRBV5-1 with TRBJ1-2; D unclear. This sequence was found in a man aged 18 to 35 in good health and CMV-seropositive. Sequenced material: PBMCs. CDR3 coding DNA: TGCGCCAGCAGCTTGTGGAAAGAACGAGGCTACACCTTC. Protein sequence: CASSLWKERGYTF.